This entry concerns a single T cell receptor beta chain. Its antigen is as yet unknown. The entry originates in a study of glioma-infiltrating T cells after dendritic cell vaccination. The study's findings and limits: No direct clonality-survival link was found; a diverse polyclonal response may matter.

Only patients with spare fresh-frozen tumor and over two years of follow-up were included. The assay was immunoSEQ multiplex PCR, and TCRdb's table has in-frame clones only and misses some. The table lists 49,000 or so clones, 65% to 90% of them singletons. Germline CDR1 is SGHNT and CDR2 is YENEEA. With 6 bases clipped from V and 8 bases from J, the junction kept 12 bases outside the gene matches. The length of the CDR3 is 15 residues. The gene calls are TRBV11-3 and TRBJ2-1; 8 positions match TRBD2. The sequenced sample was blood, obtained before dendritic cell vaccination. This TCR was sampled from a human donor with glioblastoma. The CDR3 loop is CASSNRGGSVHEQFF. The CDR3 coding sequence is TGTGCCAGCAGTAACCGGGGGGGGTCTGTCCATGAGCAGTTCTTC.